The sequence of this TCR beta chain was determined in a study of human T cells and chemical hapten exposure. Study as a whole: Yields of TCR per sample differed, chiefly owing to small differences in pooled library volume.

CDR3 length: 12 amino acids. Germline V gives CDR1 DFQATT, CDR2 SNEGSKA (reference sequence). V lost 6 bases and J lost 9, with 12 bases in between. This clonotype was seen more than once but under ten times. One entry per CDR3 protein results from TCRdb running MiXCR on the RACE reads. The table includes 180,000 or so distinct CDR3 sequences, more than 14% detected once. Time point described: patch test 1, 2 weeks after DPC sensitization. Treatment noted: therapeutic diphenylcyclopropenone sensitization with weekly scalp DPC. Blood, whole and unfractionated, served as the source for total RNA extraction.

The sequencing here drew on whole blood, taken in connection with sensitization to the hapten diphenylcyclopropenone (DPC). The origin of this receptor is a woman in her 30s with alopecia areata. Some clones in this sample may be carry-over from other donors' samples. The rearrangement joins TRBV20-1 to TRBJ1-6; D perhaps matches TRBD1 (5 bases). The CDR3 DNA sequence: TGCAGTGCCTCATCCAGGGTTTCACCCCTCCACTTT. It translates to CSASSRVSPLHF.